This section outlines one T cell receptor beta chain sequence together with its context. This entry comes from a study of blood T cell repertoires in COVID-19. On the study more broadly: Some COVID-19 samples were acute and others convalescent; all came from the United States, Italy and Spain.

The V gene's germline CDR1 is MRHNA and CDR2 SNTAGT. V was shortened by 4 bases and J by 0 bases, with 7 bases between the two germline ends. The CDR3 is 13 amino acids. Patients in Seattle were enrolled during active infection, then followed longitudinally. As handled by the study authors: Counts of nucleated cells, estimated from reference gene primer amplification, were obtained. Clones were read by immunoSEQ multiplex PCR, and TCRdb kept only the in-frame ones, dropping some. That table furnishes V, J and clone size, whereas the DNA furnished D and trimming. The repertoire holds 130,000 to 150,000 clones, approximately 85% seen once, with 8% in the top ten.

Sequenced: peripheral blood. V is TRBV6-4 and J is TRBJ2-7; D is unclear. This receptor was identified in a woman in her fifties or sixties with COVID-19, enrolled during active disease. The CDR3 is CASSGLASYEQYF. CDR3 in DNA: TGTGCCAGCAGTGGACTGGCCTCCTACGAGCAGTACTTC.